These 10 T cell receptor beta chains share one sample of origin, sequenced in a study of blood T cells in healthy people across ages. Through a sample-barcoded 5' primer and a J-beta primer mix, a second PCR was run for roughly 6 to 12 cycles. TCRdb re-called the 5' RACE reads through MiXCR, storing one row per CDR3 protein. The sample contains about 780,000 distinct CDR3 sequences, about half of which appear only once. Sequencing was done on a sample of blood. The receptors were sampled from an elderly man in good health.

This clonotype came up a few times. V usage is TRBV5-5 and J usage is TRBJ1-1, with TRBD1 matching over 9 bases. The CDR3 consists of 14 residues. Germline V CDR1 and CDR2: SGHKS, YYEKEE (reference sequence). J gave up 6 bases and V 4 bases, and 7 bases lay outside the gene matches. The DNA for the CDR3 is TGTGCCAGCAGCCGGACAGGGGATAAGGCTGAAGCTTTCTTT. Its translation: CASSRTGDKAEAFF. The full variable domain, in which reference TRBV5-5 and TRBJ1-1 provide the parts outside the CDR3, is DAGVTQSPTHLIKTRGQQVTLRCSPISGHKSVSWYQQVLGQGPQFIFQYYEKEERGRGNFPDRFSARQFPNYSSELNVNALLLGDSALYLCASSRTGDKAEAFFGQGTRLTVV.

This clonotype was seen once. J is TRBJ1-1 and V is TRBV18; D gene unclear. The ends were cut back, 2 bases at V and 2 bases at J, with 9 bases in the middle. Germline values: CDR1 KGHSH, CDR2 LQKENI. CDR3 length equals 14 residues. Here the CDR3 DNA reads TGTGCCAGCTCACCAAGGCAGACAAACACTGAAGCTTTCTTT. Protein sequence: CASSPRQTNTEAFF.

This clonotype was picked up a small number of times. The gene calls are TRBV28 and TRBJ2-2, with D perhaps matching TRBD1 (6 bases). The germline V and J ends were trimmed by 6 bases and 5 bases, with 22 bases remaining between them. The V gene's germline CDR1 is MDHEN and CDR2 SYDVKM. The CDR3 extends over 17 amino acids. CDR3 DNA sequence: TGTGCCAGCAGCATTAGGACATTTACAGGGTCGACCGGGGAGCTGTTTTTT. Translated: CASSIRTFTGSTGELFF.

The CDR3 region has the DNA TGCGCCAGCAGCGAGGGGGAGGGAAGCTACACCTTC. Its translation: CASSEGEGSYTF. J is TRBJ1-2 and V is TRBV4-3; tentatively, D is TRBD1 (6 bases). Germline V gene lookup returns CDR1 LGHNA and CDR2 YSLEER. The CDR3 covers 12 residues. Trimming took off 5 bases at V and 9 bases at J, with 13 bases between the two ends.

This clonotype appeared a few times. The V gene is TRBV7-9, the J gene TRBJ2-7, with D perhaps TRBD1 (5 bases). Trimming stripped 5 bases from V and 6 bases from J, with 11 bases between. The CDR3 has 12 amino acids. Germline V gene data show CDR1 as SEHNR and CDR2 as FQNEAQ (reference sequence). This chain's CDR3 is CASSRSQGEQYF. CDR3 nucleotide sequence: TGTGCCAGCAGCCGAAGCCAGGGCGAGCAGTACTTC.

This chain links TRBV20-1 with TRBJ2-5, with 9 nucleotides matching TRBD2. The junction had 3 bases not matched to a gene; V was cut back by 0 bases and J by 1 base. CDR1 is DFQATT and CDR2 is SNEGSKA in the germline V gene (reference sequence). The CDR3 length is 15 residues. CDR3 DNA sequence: TGCAGTGCTAGAGATGGCGGGGGGGTCCAAGAGACCCAGTACTTC. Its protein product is CSARDGGGVQETQYF.

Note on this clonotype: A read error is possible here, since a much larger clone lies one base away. The CDR3 loop reads CASSLETETYNEQYF. CDR3 DNA sequence: TGTGCCAGCAGCTTAGAAACGGAGACCTACAATGAGCAGTACTTC. This sequence joins TRBV7-2 and TRBJ2-1; no reliable D call. The J call may be faulty, since TRBJ2-7 better matches the DNA end. The length of the CDR3 is 15 residues. In germline, CDR1 is SGHTA, CDR2 FQGNSA.

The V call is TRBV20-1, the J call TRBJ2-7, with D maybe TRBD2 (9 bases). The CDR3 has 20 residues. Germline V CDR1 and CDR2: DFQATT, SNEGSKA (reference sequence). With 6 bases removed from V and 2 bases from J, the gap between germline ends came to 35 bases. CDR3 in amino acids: CSASPALGQAIAGDPYEQYF. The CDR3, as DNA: TGCAGTGCCTCGCCGGCCTTGGGACAGGCTATAGCGGGAGACCCCTACGAGCAGTACTTC.

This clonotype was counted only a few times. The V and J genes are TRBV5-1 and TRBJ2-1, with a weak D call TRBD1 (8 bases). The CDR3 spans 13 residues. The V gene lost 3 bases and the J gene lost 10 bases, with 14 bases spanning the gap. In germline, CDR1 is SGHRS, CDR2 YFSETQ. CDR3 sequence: CASSSTGEGEQFF. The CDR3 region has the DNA TGCGCCAGCAGCTCGACAGGGGAGGGCGAGCAGTTCTTC.

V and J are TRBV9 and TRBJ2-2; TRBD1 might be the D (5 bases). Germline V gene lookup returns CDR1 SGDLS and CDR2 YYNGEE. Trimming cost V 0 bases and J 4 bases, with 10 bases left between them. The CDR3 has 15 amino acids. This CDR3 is CASSVAQGGTGELFF. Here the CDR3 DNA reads TGTGCCAGCAGCGTAGCCCAGGGCGGCACCGGGGAGCTGTTTTTT.